This TCR beta chain emerged from a study of CD8+ T cells in alopecia areata. Study overall: Twice a day, 5 to 10 mg of oral tofacitinib was administered to treated patients.

Investigators isolated RNA and reverse transcribed it into cDNA to act as the sequencing template. The repertoire was sequenced with immunoSEQ multiplex PCR; TCRdb's copy has only in-frame clones and lacks some. The data contain about 150,000 clones, about 53% of them singletons. V was clipped by 4 bases and J by 7 bases, with 7 bases between them. The CDR3 consists of 11 residues. Per germline, CDR1 PRHDT and CDR2 FYEKMQ (reference sequence). This clone has a single count. This sequence originates from a human donor with alopecia areata. This chain links TRBV13 with TRBJ1-1, with D unresolved. The sample here was CD8+ T cells sorted from blood, taken at week 0. CDR3: CASSSGDEAFF. The CDR3 nucleotides are TGTGCCAGCAGCTCCGGCGATGAAGCTTTCTTT.